These 5 T cell receptor beta chains were all obtained from the same sample, sequenced in a study of shared clonotypes between healthy human individuals. Naive CD8 cells lacked CD45RO, underwent positive selection for CCR7 and left out terminally differentiated effector memory CD45RA+ cells. Here immunoSEQ multiplex PCR was the method, and the copy in TCRdb shows in-frame clones only, minus some. Of more than 500,000 clones listed, approximately 95% are singletons. Source material: naive CD8+ T cells sorted from blood. These receptors came from a woman in her thirties in good health.

V gene TRBV7-9 combines with J gene TRBJ2-7; a possible D gene is TRBD2 (6 bases). V was shortened by 8 bases and J by 1 base, with 15 bases between the two germline ends. This CDR3 has 14 residues. Germline V gene data show CDR1 as SEHNR and CDR2 as FQNEAQ (reference sequence). CDR3: CASGSRESSYEQYF. In nucleotides, the CDR3 is TGTGCCAGCGGTAGCCGGGAGTCGTCCTACGAGCAGTACTTC.

This chain uses TRBV27 with TRBJ2-1, with D possibly matching TRBD1 (6 bases). Germline V lookup: CDR1 MNHEY, CDR2 SMNVEV (reference sequence). With 7 bases removed from V and 4 bases from J, the gap between germline ends came to 14 bases. This CDR3 has 14 residues. CDR3 nucleotides: TGTGCCAGCACTACTCCCGACAGGTACAATGAGCAGTTCTTC. This encodes CASTTPDRYNEQFF.

The chain couples TRBV18 to TRBJ2-3; no firm D call. Trimming left V 0 bases short and J 0 bases short, with 4 bases between. Germline CDR1 reads KGHSH; CDR2 reads LQKENI. This CDR3 is built from 14 residues. The CDR3: CASSPPTSTDTQYF. The CDR3 coding sequence is TGTGCCAGCTCACCACCCACAAGCACAGATACGCAGTATTTT.

This chain uses TRBV7-9 with TRBJ1-2, with D perhaps TRBD1 (5 bases). V was pared by 3 bases and J by 4 bases, with 24 bases between. CDR1 and CDR2 (germline): SEHNR, FQNEAQ (reference sequence). This CDR3 is built from 18 residues. The CDR3 sequence: CASSFPGVGPLRAYGYTF. The CDR3 bases are TGTGCCAGCAGCTTCCCGGGGGTCGGGCCCCTAAGGGCCTATGGCTACACCTTC.

The CDR3 is CASSQAAGNTEAFF. DNA of the CDR3: TGCGCCAGCAGCCAAGCGGCCGGGAACACTGAAGCTTTCTTT. V gene TRBV4-1 combines with J gene TRBJ1-1, with unresolved D. Between the trimmed V and J ends, which lost 1 base and 1 base, there was a span of 7 bases. CDR3 size: 14 residues. Germline values: CDR1 MGHRA, CDR2 YSYEKL.